A single sample gave rise to the 16 T cell receptor beta chains below, sequenced in a study of response to subunit inactivated influenza vaccine (dated by TCRdb to 2017 to 2018). Libraries were prepared through RT-PCR. TCRdb lists the instrument as Illumina HiSeq 2500. TCRdb reanalyzed the raw reads on its own, using fastp at Q25 for trimming and MiXCR for clone calling, and kept in-frame beta chains. Rows are combined by CDR3 protein, so each entry shows the most common genes and DNA. This sample comprises about 620,000 distinct CDR3 sequences, over 9% of them detected only once. In total, the top ten clones hold approximately 10% of the sample. The sample was also reused in another study, on T cells expressing NK-cell markers. From that second study: 5'RACE template switching, by which a universal primer site and unique molecular identifiers were added, was used to make TCR beta cDNA libraries.

Here the sequenced sample was PBMCs from blood, taken on the day of vaccination. Receptor source: a man aged 50-60 years who received an inactivated influenza vaccine. Donor details come from another sample of the same person, matched by shared clones.

The table lists this clonotype with a few counts. Given the absence of the conserved phenylalanine or tryptophan at the CDR3 end, a read error is likely. Because the CDR3's place on the DNA is in doubt, the DNA is left out and the CDR3 is given as listed by TCRdb. This sequence joins TRBV20-1 and TRBJ1-1; TRBD1, as called in the table, went unchecked against the DNA. The germline V gene encodes CDR1 DFQATT and CDR2 SNEGSKA (reference sequence). The CDR3 spans 13 residues, counting both ends. CDR3 residues: CSARDSVGLTLGV.

This clonotype was seen a few times. The chain carries TRBV6-1 and TRBJ2-4, with 9 bases identical to TRBD2. The length of the CDR3 is 14 residues. Trimming removed 7 bases from V and 7 bases from J; junction bases left unmatched: 8. Looked up from germline, CDR1 is MNHNS and CDR2 is SASEGT. Here the CDR3 DNA reads TGTGCCAGCATTAAAGCGGGAGGTGATAACATTCAGTACTTC. Translated: CASIKAGGDNIQYF.

This clonotype was seen more than once but under ten times. This sequence joins TRBV6-1 and TRBJ2-2; D is unclear. V was pared by 8 bases and J by 6 bases, with 19 bases between. Germline-derived CDR1 and CDR2 are MNHNS and SASEGT. The CDR3 runs to 15 residues. CDR3 DNA sequence: TGTGCCAGCGGGAATGTTTATCGCTTGCCCGGGGAGCTGTTTTTT. Translating gives CASGNVYRLPGELFF.

The sample holds a few counts of this clonotype. The V gene is TRBV4-2, the J gene TRBJ1-2; D may be TRBD1 (5 bases). The length of the CDR3 is 17 residues. The germline V gene has CDR1 LGHNA and CDR2 YNFKEQ. Trimming removed 0 bases at V and 0 bases at J, with 14 bases between. CDR3 nucleotides: TGTGCCAGCAGCCAAGATAGCAGGGCGGCTACTAACTATGGCTACACCTTC. Protein sequence: CASSQDSRAATNYGYTF.

In DNA form, the CDR3 reads TGCGCCAGCAGCCAAGATCAGGGGCGCGGCTATGGCTACACCTTC. It specifies CASSQDQGRGYGYTF. This chain links TRBV4-3 with TRBJ1-2; TRBD1 is a possible D gene (6 bases). The CDR3 extends over 15 amino acids. V was clipped by 0 bases and J by 4 bases, with 12 bases between them. The germline CDR1 and CDR2 sequences are LGHNA and YSLEER.

The V call is TRBV4-2, the J call TRBJ1-2; a weak D match, TRBD1 (5 bases). CDR1 is LGHNA, CDR2 YNFKEQ, per germline. The CDR3 totals 15 residues. Deletions cut 1 base from V and 3 bases from J, with 12 bases between. Here the CDR3 DNA reads TGTGCCAGCAGCCAAGCTGGGACCGCACACTATGGCTACACCTTC. Protein: CASSQAGTAHYGYTF.

The chain uses TRBV9 and TRBJ2-7; no firm D call. The CDR3 extends over 13 amino acids. The V end lost 0 bases, the J end lost 4 bases, and 8 bases lay between the germline ends. Germline V lookup: CDR1 SGDLS, CDR2 YYNGEE. The chain's CDR3 is CASSVGTPYEQYF. CDR3 coding DNA: TGTGCCAGCAGCGTAGGCACACCTTACGAGCAGTACTTC.

A few counts support this clonotype. The chain's CDR3 is CAISNLANEQFF. The CDR3 bases are TGTGCCATCAGCAACCTTGCTAATGAGCAGTTCTTC. This chain links TRBV10-3 with TRBJ2-1; D is unclear. The V gene lost 6 bases and the J gene lost 7 bases, with 10 bases spanning the gap. The CDR3 is 12 amino acids. In germline, CDR1 is ENHRY, CDR2 SYGVKD.

The sample holds many counts of this clonotype. This chain uses TRBV29-1 with TRBJ1-4; TRBD1 aligns across 8 bases. V lost 7 bases, J lost 8 bases, and 12 bases stayed unmatched. The CDR3 totals 14 residues. Germline CDR1 is SQVTM and CDR2 is ANQGSEA. Here the CDR3 DNA reads TGCAGCGCCCTCCCGGACAGGGAGCCCGAAAAACTGTTTTTT. It is translated as CSALPDREPEKLFF.

V and J are TRBV30 and TRBJ2-7, with D perhaps matching TRBD2 (6 bases). Trimming cost V 2 bases and J 4 bases, with 6 bases left between them. This CDR3 has 11 amino acids. In germline, CDR1 is GTSNPN, CDR2 SVGIG (reference sequence). DNA for the CDR3: TGTGCCTGGAGTCGGGAGTACGAGCAGTACTTC. It specifies CAWSREYEQYF.

This chain connects TRBV7-9 to TRBJ2-4, with a possible D match to TRBD2 (6 bases). CDR1 is SEHNR, CDR2 FQNEAQ, per germline (reference sequence). This CDR3 contains 16 residues. Trimming stripped 5 bases from V and 1 base from J, with 15 bases between. CDR3 coding DNA: TGTGCCAGCAGCCGAGTGGAGGGCCCCGCCAAAAACATTCAGTACTTC. Translation gives CASSRVEGPAKNIQYF.

This clonotype was counted at least ten times. The chain employs TRBV9 and TRBJ2-5; D unclear. V was cut by 0 bases and J by 5 bases, with 14 bases left in between. Looked up from germline, CDR1 is SGDLS and CDR2 is YYNGEE. This CDR3 has 15 amino acids. The CDR3 region is CASSVGAERLETQYF. CDR3 coding DNA: TGTGCCAGCAGCGTAGGGGCGGAAAGACTGGAGACCCAGTACTTC.

This clonotype was found a few times. V usage is TRBV3-1 and J usage is TRBJ2-2, with D possibly TRBD1 on 6 matching bases. CDR1 LGHDT and CDR2 YNNKEL come from the germline V gene (reference sequence). The CDR3 runs 14 residues. V was trimmed by 2 bases and J by 6 bases, leaving 10 bases between them. The CDR3 DNA reads TGTGCCAGCAGCCAAATGGGGACATCCGGGGAGCTGTTTTTT. This translates into CASSQMGTSGELFF.

The chain links TRBV30 to TRBJ1-5; D remains unclear. Germline CDR1 and CDR2: GTSNPN and SVGIG (reference sequence). The V and J ends lost 3 bases and 3 bases respectively, with 12 bases between them. The CDR3 consists of 14 residues. The DNA of the CDR3 is TGTGCCTGGAGAGGAAGGCGAGACAATCAGCCCCAGCATTTT. Encoded protein: CAWRGRRDNQPQHF.

This clonotype was found a few times. The gene calls are TRBV6-1 and TRBJ1-6; 8 bases match TRBD1. The CDR3 spans 15 residues. Looked up from germline, CDR1 is MNHNS and CDR2 is SASEGT. V lost 5 bases and J lost 6; bases outside the gene matches: 6. The CDR3 region is CASSPNRGTNSPLHF. CDR3 coding DNA: TGTGCCAGCAGTCCCAACAGGGGGACTAATTCACCCCTCCACTTT.

This clonotype occurred a few times. The DNA of the CDR3 is TGTGCCAGCAGCTGGACGGTATTACTAGCCACCACCGGGGAGCTGTTTTTT. It encodes CASSWTVLLATTGELFF. The chain couples TRBV7-9 to TRBJ2-2; maybe TRBD2 (6 bases). V lost 4 bases and J lost 4, with 19 bases in between. The length of the CDR3 is 17 residues. Germline CDR1 and CDR2: SEHNR and FQNEAQ (reference sequence).